This TCR beta chain was recovered during a study of blood T cell repertoires in COVID-19 (dated by TCRdb to 2020 to 2022). Study-level background: The collaborator samples originated in the United States, Italy and Spain and spanned the acute and convalescent phases of COVID-19. A freely available public database, intended as a resource for researchers studying the immune response to SARS-CoV-2, is where the repertoires were released. Where available, HLA class I and class II types were obtained from metadata supplied by the sample provider rather than from assay-based typing. Nearly every sample came with metadata listing a de-identified subject ID, COVID-19 status, age in years and sex. Samples were obtained from the ongoing ImmuneRACE study (first 160 participants) and from some 1,200 subjects provided by 6 global collaborators. Subjects who had been exposed to COVID-19, were actively infected with it, or had recovered from it provided the deeply sampled blood TCRbeta repertoires that made up the dataset. The prospective study material was composed of cDNA or gDNA derived from T cells, B-cell-depleted T cells, or PBMCs.

TCRbeta CDR3 regions were amplified from genomic DNA by means of the immunoSEQ Assay, a bias-controlled multiplex PCR. As for the authors' bioinformatics: The number of nucleated cells in each sample was estimated by amplification of reference gene primers within the assay. To quantify the absolute abundance of each unique TCRbeta CDR3 rearrangement, sequence reads were collapsed and filtered. For each sample, productive Simpson clonality was calculated as the square root of Simpson's diversity index over productive rearrangements. Here the immuneACCESS table is served through TCRdb, limited to in-frame sequences with V and J called. Missing clones are a known gap in these copies; in checked studies unresolved V genes cover under half, and the rest lacks a known reason. V, J and clone size derive from that table, while D and trimming were established from the DNA sequence. The sample table holds 62,000 or so clones, of which around 80% were seen once. Roughly 5% of the sample comes from the top ten.

Study-wide findings and limitations: The amount of clinical and demographic metadata varied by source and participant and was provided uncurated.

Collaborating institutions collected whole blood in K2EDTA tubes following their own protocols. For TCRbeta analysis, collaborators shipped samples as frozen whole blood, isolated PBMCs, or DNA extracted from either of those sample types. Note on this clone: Its antigen remains undetermined. Qualities for individual bases were not recorded, and no much larger clone is one base off.

V is cut by 0 bases and J by 7 bases, and the space between the germline ends is 10 bases. From the cysteine through the phenylalanine, the CDR3 covers 14 amino acids. This entry keeps only the CDR3 DNA: 42 bases, framed from base 1. CDR1 is given as LNHDA and CDR2 as SQIVND, both from the germline V gene (reference sequence). Sequenced sample: peripheral blood. The rearranged segments are TRBV19 and TRBJ1-5; no confident D gene assignment can be made. The clonotype was recovered from a human donor in a cohort sampled during active COVID-19. CDR3 region: CASSIDGLWQPQHF. The base sequence is TGTGCCAGTAGTATAGACGGACTGTGGCAGCCCCAGCATTTT.